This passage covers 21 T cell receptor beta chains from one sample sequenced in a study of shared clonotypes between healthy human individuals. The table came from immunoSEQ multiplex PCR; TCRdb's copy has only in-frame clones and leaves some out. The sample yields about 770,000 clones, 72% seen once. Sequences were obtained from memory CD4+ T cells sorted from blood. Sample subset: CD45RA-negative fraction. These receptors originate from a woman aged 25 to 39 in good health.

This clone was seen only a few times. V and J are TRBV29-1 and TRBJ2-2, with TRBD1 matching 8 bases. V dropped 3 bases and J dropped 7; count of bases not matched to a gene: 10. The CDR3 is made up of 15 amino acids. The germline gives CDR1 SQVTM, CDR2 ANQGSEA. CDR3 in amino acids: CSVEAQGAESGELFF. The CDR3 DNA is TGCAGCGTTGAGGCGCAGGGGGCGGAGAGCGGGGAGCTGTTTTTT.

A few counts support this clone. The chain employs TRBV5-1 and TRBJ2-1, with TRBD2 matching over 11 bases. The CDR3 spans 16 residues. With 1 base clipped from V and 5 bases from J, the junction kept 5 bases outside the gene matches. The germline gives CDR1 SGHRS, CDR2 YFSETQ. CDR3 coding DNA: TGCGCCAGCAGCTTGATGGGACTAGCGGAAAACAATGAGCAGTTCTTC. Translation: CASSLMGLAENNEQFF. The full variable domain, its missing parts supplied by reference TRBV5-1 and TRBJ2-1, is KAGVTQTPRYLIKTRGQQVTLSCSPISGHRSVSWYQQTPGQGLQFLFEYFSETQRNKGNFPGRFSGRQFSNSRSEMNVSTLELGDSALYLCASSLMGLAENNEQFFGPGTRLTVL.

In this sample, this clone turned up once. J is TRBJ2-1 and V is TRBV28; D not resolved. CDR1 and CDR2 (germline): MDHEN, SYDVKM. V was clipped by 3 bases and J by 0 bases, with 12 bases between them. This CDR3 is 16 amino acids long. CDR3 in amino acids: CASSFGRLHSYNEQFF. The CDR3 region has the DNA TGTGCCAGCAGTTTTGGCAGATTACACTCCTACAATGAGCAGTTCTTC.

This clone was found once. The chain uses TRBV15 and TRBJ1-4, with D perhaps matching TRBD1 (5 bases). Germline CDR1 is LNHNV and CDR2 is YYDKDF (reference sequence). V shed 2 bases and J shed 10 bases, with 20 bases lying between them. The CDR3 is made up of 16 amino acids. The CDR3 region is CATSRLVGTAERKLFF. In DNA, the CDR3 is TGTGCCACCAGCAGACTGGTCGGGACGGCCGAGAGAAAACTGTTTTTT.

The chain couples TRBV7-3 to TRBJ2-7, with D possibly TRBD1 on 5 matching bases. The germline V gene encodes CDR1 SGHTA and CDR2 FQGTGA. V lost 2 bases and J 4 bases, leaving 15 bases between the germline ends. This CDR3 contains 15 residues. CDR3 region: CASSLGPAPGYEQYF. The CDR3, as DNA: TGTGCCAGCAGCTTAGGACCGGCTCCAGGGTACGAGCAGTACTTC. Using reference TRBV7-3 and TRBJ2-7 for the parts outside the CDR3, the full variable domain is GAGVSQTPSNKVTEKGKYVELRCDPISGHTALYWYRQSLGQGPEFLIYFQGTGAADDSGLPNDRFFAVRPEGSVSTLKIQRTERGDSAVYLCASSLGPAPGYEQYFGPGTRLTVT.

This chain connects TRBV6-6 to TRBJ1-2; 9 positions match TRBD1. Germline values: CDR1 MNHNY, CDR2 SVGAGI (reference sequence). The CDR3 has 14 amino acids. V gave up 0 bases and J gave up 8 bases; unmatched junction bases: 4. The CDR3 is CASSYSGTGRGYTF. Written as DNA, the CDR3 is TGTGCCAGCAGTTACTCCGGGACAGGGAGAGGCTACACCTTC.

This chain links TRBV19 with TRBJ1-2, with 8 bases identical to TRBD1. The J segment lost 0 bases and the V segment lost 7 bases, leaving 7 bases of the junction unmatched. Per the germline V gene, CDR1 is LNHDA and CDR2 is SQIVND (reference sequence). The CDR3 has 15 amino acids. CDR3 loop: CASIRPGQANYGYTF. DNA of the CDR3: TGTGCCAGTATCCGTCCGGGACAGGCTAACTATGGCTACACCTTC.

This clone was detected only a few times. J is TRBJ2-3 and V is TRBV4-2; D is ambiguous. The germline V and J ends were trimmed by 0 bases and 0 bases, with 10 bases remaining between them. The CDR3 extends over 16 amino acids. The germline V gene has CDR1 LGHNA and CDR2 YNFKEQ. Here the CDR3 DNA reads TGTGCCAGCAGCCAAGAATACCGGTATAGCACAGATACGCAGTATTTT. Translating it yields CASSQEYRYSTDTQYF.

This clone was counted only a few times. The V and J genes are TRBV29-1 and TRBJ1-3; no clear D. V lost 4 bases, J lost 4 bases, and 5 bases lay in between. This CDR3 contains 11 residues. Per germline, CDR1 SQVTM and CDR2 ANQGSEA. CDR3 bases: TGCAGCGTTGCTTCGGGAAACACCATATATTTT. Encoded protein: CSVASGNTIYF.

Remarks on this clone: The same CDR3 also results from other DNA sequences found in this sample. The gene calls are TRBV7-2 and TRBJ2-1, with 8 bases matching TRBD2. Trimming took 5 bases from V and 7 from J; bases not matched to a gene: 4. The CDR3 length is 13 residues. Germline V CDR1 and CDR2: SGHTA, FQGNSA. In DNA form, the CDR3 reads TGTGCCAGCAGCCGAGGGACTAGTAATGAGCAGTTCTTC. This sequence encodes CASSRGTSNEQFF.

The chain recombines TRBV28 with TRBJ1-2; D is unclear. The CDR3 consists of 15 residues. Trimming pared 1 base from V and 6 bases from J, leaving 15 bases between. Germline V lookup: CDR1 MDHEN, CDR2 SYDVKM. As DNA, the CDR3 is TGTGCCAGCAGTTTATTTCCAGGAGGGAGTCATGGCTACACCTTC. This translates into CASSLFPGGSHGYTF.

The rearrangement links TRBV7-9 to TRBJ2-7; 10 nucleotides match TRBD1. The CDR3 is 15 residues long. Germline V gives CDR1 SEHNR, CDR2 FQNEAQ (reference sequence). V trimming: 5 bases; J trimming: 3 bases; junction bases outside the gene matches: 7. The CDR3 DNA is TGTGCCAGCAGCGGCCGACAGGGGGCTTTCTACGAGCAGTACTTC. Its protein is CASSGRQGAFYEQYF.

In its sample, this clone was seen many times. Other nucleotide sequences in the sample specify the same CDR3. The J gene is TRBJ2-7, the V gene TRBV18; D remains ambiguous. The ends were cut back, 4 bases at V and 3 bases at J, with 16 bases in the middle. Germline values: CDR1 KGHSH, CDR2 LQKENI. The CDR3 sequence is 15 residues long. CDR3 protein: CASSLGLAQNYEQYF. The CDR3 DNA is TGTGCCAGCTCACTGGGTTTGGCACAGAACTACGAGCAGTACTTC.

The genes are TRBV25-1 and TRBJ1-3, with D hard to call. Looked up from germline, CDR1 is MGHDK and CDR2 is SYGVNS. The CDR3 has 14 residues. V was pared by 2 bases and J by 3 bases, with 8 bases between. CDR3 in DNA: TGTGCCAGCAGTGAAGAGGGAGGTGGAAACACCATATATTTT. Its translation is CASSEEGGGNTIYF.

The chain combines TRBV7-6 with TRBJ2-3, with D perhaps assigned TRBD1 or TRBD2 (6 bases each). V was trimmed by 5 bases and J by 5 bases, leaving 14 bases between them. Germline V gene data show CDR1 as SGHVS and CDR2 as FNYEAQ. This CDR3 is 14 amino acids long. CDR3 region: CASSPQGRIDTQYF. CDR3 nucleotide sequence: TGTGCCAGCAGCCCGCAGGGGAGGATAGATACGCAGTATTTT.

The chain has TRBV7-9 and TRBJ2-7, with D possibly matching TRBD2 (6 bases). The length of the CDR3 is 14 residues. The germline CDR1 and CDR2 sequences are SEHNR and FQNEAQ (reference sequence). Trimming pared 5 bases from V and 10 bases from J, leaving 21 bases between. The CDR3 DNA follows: TGTGCCAGCAGCCTACCGGCGGGGCGAACCCCCCAGTACTTC. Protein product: CASSLPAGRTPQYF. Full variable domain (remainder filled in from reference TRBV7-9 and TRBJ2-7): DTGVSQNPRHKITKRGQNVTFRCDPISEHNRLYWYRQTLGQGPEFLTYFQNEAQLEKSRLLSDRFSAERPKGSFSTLEIQRTEQGDSAMYLCASSLPAGRTPQYFGPGTRLTVT.

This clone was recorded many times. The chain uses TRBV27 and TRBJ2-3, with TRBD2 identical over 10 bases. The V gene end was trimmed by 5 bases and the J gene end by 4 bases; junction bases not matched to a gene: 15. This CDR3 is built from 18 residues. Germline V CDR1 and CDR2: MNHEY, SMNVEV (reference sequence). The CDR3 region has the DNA TGTGCCAGCAGTCCATACCCCCCCCTAGCGGGAGCAGCAGATACGCAGTATTTT. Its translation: CASSPYPPLAGAADTQYF.

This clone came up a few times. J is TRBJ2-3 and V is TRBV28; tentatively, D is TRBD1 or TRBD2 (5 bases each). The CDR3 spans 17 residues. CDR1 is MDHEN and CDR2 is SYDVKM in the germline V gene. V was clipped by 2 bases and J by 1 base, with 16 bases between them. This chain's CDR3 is CASSLKDSLGGTDTQYF. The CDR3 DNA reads TGTGCCAGCAGTTTAAAAGACAGTCTGGGGGGCACAGATACGCAGTATTTT.

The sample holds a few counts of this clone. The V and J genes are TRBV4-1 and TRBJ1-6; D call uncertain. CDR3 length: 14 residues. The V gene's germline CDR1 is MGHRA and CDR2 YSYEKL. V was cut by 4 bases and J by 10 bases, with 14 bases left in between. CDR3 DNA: TGCGCCAGCAGCCCGGGAGAGATTGGCTCACCCCTCCACTTT. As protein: CASSPGEIGSPLHF.

The CDR3 DNA sequence: TGCGCCAGCAGTCCGGGACAGGGGGCGTTGAGTACCCAGTACTTC. Protein sequence: CASSPGQGALSTQYF. V usage is TRBV4-1 and J usage is TRBJ2-5, with 12 bases identical to TRBD1. This CDR3 is 15 amino acids long. After removal of 6 bases from V and 8 bases from J, the junction contained 10 bases not matched to a gene. Germline lookup yields CDR1 MGHRA and CDR2 YSYEKL.

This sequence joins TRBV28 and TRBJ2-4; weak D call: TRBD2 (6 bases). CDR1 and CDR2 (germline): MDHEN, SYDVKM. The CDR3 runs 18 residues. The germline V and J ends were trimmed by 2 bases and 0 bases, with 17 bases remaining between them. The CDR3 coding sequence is TGTGCCAGCAGTTTAGGGACTGGAGCCTGGTTAGCCAAAAACATTCAGTACTTC. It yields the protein CASSLGTGAWLAKNIQYF.